This T cell receptor beta chain derives from a study of Graves' ophthalmopathy and Graves' hyperthyroidism. Notes on the study in general: Clonotypes were expanded in thyroid at above 0.001 frequency, and most also appeared in blood. Its predictions of ophthalmopathy progression gave the model over 65% sensitivity and approximately 72% specificity.

CDR1 and CDR2 from the germline V gene are SGHAT and FQNNGV. This CDR3 region has 16 residues. Trimming stripped 4 bases from V and 3 bases from J, with 16 bases between. Of note for this clonotype: Its antigen is still unknown.

Using RNA transcripts, the TCR beta CDR3 regions were amplified. An initial RT-PCR round employing HTBI primers preceded a second-round multiplex PCR. TCRdb re-called the multiplex PCR reads through MiXCR, storing one row per CDR3 protein. The sample contains approximately 1.2 million distinct CDR3 sequences, about 38% of which appear only once. Pregnancy or lactation, uncontrolled infections and other autoimmune diseases were grounds for excluding patients. The authors diagnosed from clinical symptoms, serum thyroxine, TRAb, thyroid ultrasound and orbital computed tomography. The sequence was obtained from an adult man with Graves' hyperthyroidism. The chain joins TRBV11-2 to TRBJ1-5; D might be TRBD1 (6 bases). The sample comprised peripheral blood or thyroid tissue (not recorded which). Written as DNA, the CDR3 is TGTGCCAGCAGCTCGGCCCTCGGGGGCTACAATCAGCCCCAGCATTTT. Protein product: CASSSALGGYNQPQHF.